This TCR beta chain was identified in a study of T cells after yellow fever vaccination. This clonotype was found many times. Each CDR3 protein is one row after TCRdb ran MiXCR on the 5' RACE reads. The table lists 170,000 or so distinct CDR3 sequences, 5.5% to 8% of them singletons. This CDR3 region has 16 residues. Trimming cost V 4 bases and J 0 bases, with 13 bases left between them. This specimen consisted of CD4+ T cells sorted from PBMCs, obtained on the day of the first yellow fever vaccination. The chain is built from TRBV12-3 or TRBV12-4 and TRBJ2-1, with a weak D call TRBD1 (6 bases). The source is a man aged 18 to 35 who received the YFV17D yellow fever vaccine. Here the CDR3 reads CASSSSTGFSYNEQFF. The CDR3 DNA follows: TGTGCCAGCAGTTCCTCAACAGGGTTCTCCTACAATGAGCAGTTCTTC.